The present entry profiles one TCR beta chain with its context. The sample belongs to a study of blood T cell repertoires in COVID-19. Study-wide context: Sites across the United States, Italy and Spain contributed samples from acute and convalescent COVID-19.

The assay was immunoSEQ multiplex PCR, and TCRdb's table has in-frame clones only and misses some. The table lists under 300,000 clones, roughly 88% of them singletons. Trimming took 5 bases from V and 8 from J; bases not matched to a gene: 8. This CDR3 comprises 15 residues. CDR1 is SEHNR and CDR2 is FQNEAQ in the germline V gene (reference sequence). Source material: peripheral blood. This rearrangement joins TRBV7-9 to TRBJ1-4, with TRBD1 identical over 10 bases. The receptor was isolated from a woman aged 40 to 50 who had recovered from COVID-19. The CDR3 nucleotides are TGTGCCAGCAGCCCGGGGGACAGGGGCGGAGAAAAACTGTTTTTT. The encoded protein is CASSPGDRGGEKLFF.